This TCR beta chain was recovered during a study of CXCR3-negative and CXCR3-positive naive CD8 T cells. Study-wide points: TRB CDR3 hydrophobicity was greater in CXCR3-positive naive cells than in CXCR3-negative naive cells.

UMI-labeled 5' RACE TRB cDNA libraries were prepared from the cells. From the 5' RACE reads, TCRdb lists one entry per CDR3 protein and no DNA. Its listing shows under 85,000 distinct CDR3 sequences. Turning to this clonotype: Antigen unknown.

CDR1 and CDR2 (germline): MNHEY, SVGEGT. CDR3 length equals 14 residues. Sample: naive CXCR3+ CD8+ T cells from blood. Subset indicated: CD45RO-CCR7+CD27+CD95- naive CD8+ T cells expressing CXCR3 (TNR3+). The V gene is TRBV6-2 or TRBV6-3, the J gene TRBJ2-7; the TCRdb call, TRBD2, lacks DNA for checking. The clonotype was recovered from a human donor in good health. Some clones in this sample may be carry-over from other donors' samples. The CDR3 protein is CASIGNWGLSEQYF.